These T cell receptor beta chains were read from a single sample in a study of molecular identifiers for immune sequencing clone quantification. MiXCR was run by TCRdb on the PCR reads, yielding one entry per CDR3 protein. Of some 590,000 distinct CDR3 sequences listed, around 25% are singletons. Specimen: naive CD8+ T cells from blood, with Jurkat cell RNA spiked in. The receptors derive from a human donor in good health. Some libraries in this study had Jurkat cell RNA spiked in. The CDR3 runs from the conserved cysteine through the conserved F or W. D genes are given only for firm matches. Expanded clones are given a class, and other clones once, few, many or no size at all.

v_gene	j_gene	d_gene	len	abundance	CDR3nt	CDR3aa
TRBV12-3/TRBV12-4	TRBJ1-2	-	12	few	TGTGCCAGCCGCGCGGGTAATAATGGCTACACCTTC	CASRAGNNGYTF
TRBV7-9	TRBJ1-2	TRBD1	15	-	TGTGCCAGCAGCCAGGGACAGGGTCGTGCGGGAGGCTACACCTTC	CASSQGQGRAGGYTF
TRBV7-9	TRBJ2-7	TRBD2	13	-	TGTGCCAGCAGCTTGCTAGCGGACTACGAGCAGTACTTC	CASSLLADYEQYF
TRBV19	TRBJ1-5	-	14	-	TGTGCCAGTAGTATGACGGATAGCAATCAGCCCCAGCATTTT	CASSMTDSNQPQHF
TRBV4-1	TRBJ2-4	TRBD2	17	few	TGCGCCAGCAGCCAAGAACTAGCGGGGGGGCTAAGGGAGATTCAGTACTTC	CASSQELAGGLREIQYF
TRBV9	TRBJ2-3	-	20	few	TGTGCCAGCAGCGTAGCAGGGTTGAGGATCTCAACCTCTAGCACAGATACGCAGTATTTT	CASSVAGLRISTSSTDTQYF
TRBV12-3/TRBV12-4	TRBJ1-1	-	12	many	TGTGCCAGCAGTTTGTTGGGGAGCGGAGCTTTCTTT	CASSLLGSGAFF
TRBV27	TRBJ2-1	-	14	-	TGTGCCAGCAGCTGGAGGGTTGGGGACAATGAGCAGTTCTTC	CASSWRVGDNEQFF
TRBV20-1	TRBJ2-7	TRBD2	13	many	TGCAGTGCTGCTAGCGGGAGGGCTAACGAGCAGTACTTC	CSAASGRANEQYF
TRBV4-1	TRBJ2-2	-	14	few	TGCGCCAGCAGCCAAGATATGACATACGGGGAGCTGTTTTTT	CASSQDMTYGELFF
TRBV7-9	TRBJ2-2	-	15	-	TGTGCCAGCAGCCCAGTCCAGTGCTTCGCCGGGGAGCTGTTTTTT	CASSPVQCFAGELFF
TRBV28	TRBJ2-1	-	14	many	TGTGCCAGCAGTTTATTGGAGGGAAGCAATGAGCAGTTCTTC	CASSLLEGSNEQFF
TRBV10-3	TRBJ2-5	-	15	many	TGTGCCACCCCCTCGGGGGACCCGCTGGTGGAGACCCAGTACTTC	CATPSGDPLVETQYF
TRBV27	TRBJ1-1	-	13	-	TGTGCCAGCAGTGCCCAGGGCGGGACTGAAGCTTTCTTT	CASSAQGGTEAFF
TRBV12-3/TRBV12-4	TRBJ2-1	TRBD2	16	-	TGTGCCAGCAGTCCCCTCATAGCGGGAGTTGACAATGAGCAGTTCTTC	CASSPLIAGVDNEQFF
TRBV4-1	TRBJ1-1	-	18	-	TGCGCCCGCCGCCCAGCCGCCGGTTCGTTCGGGGTGCACCCTGCCGCTTTCTTT	CARRPAAGSFGVHPAAFF
TRBV12-3/TRBV12-4	TRBJ2-7	-	11	-	TGTGCCAGCAGTTTCCGGTCCGAGCGGTACTTC	CASSFRSERYF
TRBV20-1	TRBJ1-1	-	15	many	TGCAGTGCTAGAATTCAAGGGGGGAAACGGGGTGAAGCTTTCTTT	CSARIQGGKRGEAFF